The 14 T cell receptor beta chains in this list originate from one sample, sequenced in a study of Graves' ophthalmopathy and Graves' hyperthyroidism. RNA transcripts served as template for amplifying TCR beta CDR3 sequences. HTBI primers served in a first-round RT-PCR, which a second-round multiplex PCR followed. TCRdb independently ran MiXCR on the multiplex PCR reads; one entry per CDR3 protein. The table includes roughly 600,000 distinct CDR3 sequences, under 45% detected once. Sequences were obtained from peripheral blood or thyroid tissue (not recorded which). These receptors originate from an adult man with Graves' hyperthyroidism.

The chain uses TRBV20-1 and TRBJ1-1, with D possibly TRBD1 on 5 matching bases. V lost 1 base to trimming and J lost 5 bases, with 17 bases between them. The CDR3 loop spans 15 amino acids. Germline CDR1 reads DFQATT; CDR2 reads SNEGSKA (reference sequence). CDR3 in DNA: TGCAGTGCTAGAGGTAGTCAGGGATACGGGACTGAAGCTTTCTTT. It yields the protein CSARGSQGYGTEAFF.

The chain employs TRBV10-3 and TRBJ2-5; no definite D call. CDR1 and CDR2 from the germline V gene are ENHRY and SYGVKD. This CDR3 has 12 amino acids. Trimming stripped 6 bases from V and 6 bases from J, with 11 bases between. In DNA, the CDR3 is TGTGCCATCAGCGCGTCTGAACAGACCCAGTACTTC. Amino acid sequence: CAISASEQTQYF.

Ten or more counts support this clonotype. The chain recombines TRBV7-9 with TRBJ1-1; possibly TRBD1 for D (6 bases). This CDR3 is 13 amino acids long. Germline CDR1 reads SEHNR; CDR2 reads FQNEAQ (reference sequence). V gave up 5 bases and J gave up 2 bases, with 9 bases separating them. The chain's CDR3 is CASSMGQNTEAFF. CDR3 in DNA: TGTGCCAGCAGCATGGGACAAAACACTGAAGCTTTCTTT.

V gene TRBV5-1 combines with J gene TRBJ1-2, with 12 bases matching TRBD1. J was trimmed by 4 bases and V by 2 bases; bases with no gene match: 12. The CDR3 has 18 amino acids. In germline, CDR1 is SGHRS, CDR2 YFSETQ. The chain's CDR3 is CASSFSGTGGDRSYGYTF. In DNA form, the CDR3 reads TGCGCCAGCAGCTTTTCCGGGACAGGGGGCGATCGGAGCTATGGCTACACCTTC.

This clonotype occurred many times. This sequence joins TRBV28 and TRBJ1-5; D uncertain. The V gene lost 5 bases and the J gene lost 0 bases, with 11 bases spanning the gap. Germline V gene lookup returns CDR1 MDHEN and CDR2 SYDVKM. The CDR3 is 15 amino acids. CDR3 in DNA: TGTGCCAGCAGTCTCACGACGTATAGCAATCAGCCCCAGCATTTT. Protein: CASSLTTYSNQPQHF.

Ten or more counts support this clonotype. For the CDR3, the DNA is TGTGCCAGCAGTTTAAGGGACGGGGAAGCCCTCCACTTT. Amino acids: CASSLRDGEALHF. V and J are TRBV12-3 or TRBV12-4 and TRBJ1-6; possible D gene TRBD1, 5 bases. The ends were cut back, 2 bases at V and 14 bases at J, with 13 bases in the middle. The CDR3 spans 13 residues.

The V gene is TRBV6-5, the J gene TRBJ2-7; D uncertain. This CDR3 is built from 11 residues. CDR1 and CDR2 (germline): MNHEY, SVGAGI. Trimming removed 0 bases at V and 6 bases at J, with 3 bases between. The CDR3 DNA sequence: TGTGCCAGCAGTTACTCCGCCGAGCAGTACTTC. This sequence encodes CASSYSAEQYF.

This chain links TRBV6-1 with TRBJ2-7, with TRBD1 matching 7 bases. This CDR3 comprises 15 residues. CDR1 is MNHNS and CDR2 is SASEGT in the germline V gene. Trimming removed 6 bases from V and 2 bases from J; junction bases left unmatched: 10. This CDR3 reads CASSARQGRTYEQYF. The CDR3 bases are TGTGCCAGCAGCGCCAGACAGGGAAGAACCTACGAGCAGTACTTC.

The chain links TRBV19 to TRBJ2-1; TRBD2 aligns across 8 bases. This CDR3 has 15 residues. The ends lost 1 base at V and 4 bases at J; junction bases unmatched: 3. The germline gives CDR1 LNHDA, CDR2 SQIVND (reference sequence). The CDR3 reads CASSIAGGRYNEQFF. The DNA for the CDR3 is TGTGCCAGTAGTATAGCGGGGGGGCGGTACAATGAGCAGTTCTTC.

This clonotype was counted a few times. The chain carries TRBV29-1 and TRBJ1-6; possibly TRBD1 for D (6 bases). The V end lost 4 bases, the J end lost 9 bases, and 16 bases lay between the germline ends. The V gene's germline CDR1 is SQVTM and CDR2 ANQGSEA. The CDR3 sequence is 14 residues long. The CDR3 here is CSVGQANGGSPLHF. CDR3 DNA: TGCAGCGTTGGACAGGCGAACGGGGGTTCACCCCTCCACTTT.

CDR3 in DNA: TGTGCCAGCAGCTTAATGATCGGGATCGCGGCCGGGGAGCTGTTTTTT. This translates into CASSLMIGIAAGELFF. The rearrangement uses TRBV7-3 and TRBJ2-2, with a weak D call TRBD2 (5 bases). The germline V gene encodes CDR1 SGHTA and CDR2 FQGTGA. The V end was cut by 1 base, the J end by 6 bases, with 15 bases between. This CDR3 spans 16 amino acids.

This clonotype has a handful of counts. CDR3 DNA: TGTGCCAGCAGCCACGAGAAAGGGACTAGCCAGATGGTAGAGACCCAGTACTTC. Translated, it gives CASSHEKGTSQMVETQYF. The chain has TRBV3-1 and TRBJ2-5; 9 positions match TRBD2. V shed 3 bases and J 4 bases; nucleotides not matched to a gene: 15. This CDR3 spans 18 amino acids. Germline CDR1 reads LGHDT; CDR2 reads YNNKEL (reference sequence).

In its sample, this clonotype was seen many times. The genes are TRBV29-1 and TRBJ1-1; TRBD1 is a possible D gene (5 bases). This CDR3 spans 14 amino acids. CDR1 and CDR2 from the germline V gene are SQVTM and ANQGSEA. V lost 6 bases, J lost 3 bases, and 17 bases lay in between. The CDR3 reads CSVGDRGGDTEAFF. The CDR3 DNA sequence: TGCAGCGTGGGGGACCGGGGTGGCGACACTGAAGCTTTCTTT.

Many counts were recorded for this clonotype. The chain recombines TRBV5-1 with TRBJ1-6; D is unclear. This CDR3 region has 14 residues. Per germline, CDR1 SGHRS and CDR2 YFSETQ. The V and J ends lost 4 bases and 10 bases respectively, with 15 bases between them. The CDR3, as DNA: TGCGCCAGCAGCGATGGACTGCTTCCGTCACCCCTCCACTTT. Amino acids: CASSDGLLPSPLHF. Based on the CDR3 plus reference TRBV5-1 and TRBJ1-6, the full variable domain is KAGVTQTPRYLIKTRGQQVTLSCSPISGHRSVSWYQQTPGQGLQFLFEYFSETQRNKGNFPGRFSGRQFSNSRSEMNVSTLELGDSALYLCASSDGLLPSPLHFGNGTRLTVT.